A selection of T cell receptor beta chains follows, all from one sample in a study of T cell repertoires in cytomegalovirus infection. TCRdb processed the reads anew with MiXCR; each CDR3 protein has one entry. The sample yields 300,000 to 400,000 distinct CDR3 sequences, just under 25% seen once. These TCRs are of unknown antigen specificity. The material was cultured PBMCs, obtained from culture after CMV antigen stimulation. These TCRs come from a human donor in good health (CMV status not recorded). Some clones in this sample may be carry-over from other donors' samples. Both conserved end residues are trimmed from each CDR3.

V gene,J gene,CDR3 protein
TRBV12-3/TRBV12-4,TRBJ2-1,ASSSHSSGRFYNEQF
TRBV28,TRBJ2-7,ASSPGVAGDTGGGY
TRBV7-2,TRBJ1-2,ASSLGSASNYGYT
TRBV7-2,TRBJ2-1,ASSAGTHSEQF
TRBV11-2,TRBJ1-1,ASSPGPSTEAF
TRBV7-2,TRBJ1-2,ASSSQGRSNYGYT
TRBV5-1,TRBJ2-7,ASSRIETGSNEQY
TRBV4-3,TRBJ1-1,ASSPVTNTEAF
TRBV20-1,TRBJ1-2,SASGTGITYGYT
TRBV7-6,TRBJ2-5,ASSLGGYQETQY
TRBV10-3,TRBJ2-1,AISEPTSGRAWEQF
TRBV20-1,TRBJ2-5,SARMETQY
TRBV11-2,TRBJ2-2,ACLAGVVAGELF
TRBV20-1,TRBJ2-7,SAIGDRGYEQY
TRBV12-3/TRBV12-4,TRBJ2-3,ASSLILRDTQY
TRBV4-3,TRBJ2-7,ASSQGGDYRDEQY
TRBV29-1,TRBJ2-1,SAGTSEYEQF
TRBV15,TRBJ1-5,ATSRGLNQPQH
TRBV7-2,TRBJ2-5,ASSVLQETQY
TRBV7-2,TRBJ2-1,ASSPGAGSGPYNEQF
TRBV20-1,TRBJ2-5,SARVGGLPNQETQY